This T cell receptor beta chain came from a study of blood T cell repertoires in COVID-19. The CDR3 is made up of 15 amino acids. Germline CDR1 and CDR2: SNHLY and FYNNEI. With V trimmed by 10 bases and J by 4 bases, 10 bases remained unmatched. The table came from immunoSEQ multiplex PCR; TCRdb's copy has only in-frame clones and leaves some out. The sample lists 350,000 or so clones, approximately 89% occurring once. The clonotype was recovered from a woman aged 60-75 years with COVID-19, enrolled during active disease. The chain joins TRBV2 to TRBJ2-3; 11 nucleotides align to TRBD1. Input material: peripheral blood. CDR3 nucleotides: TGTGCCACCGGACAGGGGGCCAGTAGTTCAGATACGCAGTATTTT. Its translation: CATGQGASSSDTQYF.